This T cell receptor beta chain was sequenced in a study of cytomegalovirus exposure and HLA in healthy donors. Broader study findings: As was reported, the classifier diagnosed cytomegalovirus status with high specificity and sensitivity. Differences between HLA loci emerged in a later analysis of TCR association rates, with DRB1 most and HLA-C fewest.

The CDR3 runs to 17 residues. With 6 bases removed from V and 6 bases from J, the gap between germline ends came to 21 bases. Germline-derived CDR1 and CDR2 are SEHNR and FQNEAQ (reference sequence). A word on this clone: Its antigen is unidentified.

A multiplex PCR was run with 60 Vbeta primers and 13 Jbeta primers. Here immunoSEQ multiplex PCR was the method, and the copy in TCRdb shows in-frame clones only, minus some. The table includes roughly 190,000 clones, about four fifths detected once. V gene TRBV7-9 combines with J gene TRBJ1-6; perhaps TRBD1 as D (6 bases). The sequence was obtained from a woman in her forties or fifties in good health and CMV-seropositive. The sequenced sample was PBMCs. The CDR3 reads CASSPTGWKWSNSPLHF. The CDR3 DNA follows: TGTGCCAGCAGTCCCACAGGGTGGAAATGGAGTAATTCACCCCTCCACTTT.